The 17 T cell receptor beta chains below were found in one sample sequenced in a study of T cell responses to AZD1222 COVID-19 vaccine. Data came from immunoSEQ multiplex PCR; TCRdb stores just in-frame clones and leaves some out. Here the sample spans 110,000 or so clones, 85% to 90% being singletons. Specimen: peripheral blood, collected 28 days after the second AZD1222 dose. These TCRs come from an adult who received the AZD1222 COVID-19 vaccine.

The chain recombines TRBV7-8 with TRBJ1-6; TRBD1 might be the D (6 bases). This CDR3 region has 15 residues. Germline CDR1 SGHVS, CDR2 FQNEAQ. V gave up 7 bases and J gave up 9 bases, with 19 bases separating them. CDR3 coding DNA: TGTGCCAGCACACCCCGGGACATGGCTCTTTCACCCCTCCACTTT. It translates to CASTPRDMALSPLHF. Combining the CDR3 with reference TRBV7-8 and TRBJ1-6 gives the whole variable domain GAGVSQSPRYKVAKRGQDVALRCDPISGHVSLFWYQQALGQGPEFLTYFQNEAQLDKSGLPSDRFFAERPEGSVSTLKIQRTQQEDSAVYLCASTPRDMALSPLHFGNGTRLTVT.

This chain links TRBV7-6 with TRBJ1-6; D uncertain. CDR3 length: 16 amino acids. In germline, CDR1 is SGHVS, CDR2 FNYEAQ. V lost 4 bases and J 5 bases, leaving 15 bases between the germline ends. The CDR3 DNA follows: TGTGCCAGCAGCTCCTCGAGCAGGTTGGATAATTCACCCCTCCACTTT. Residues: CASSSSSRLDNSPLHF.

V and J are TRBV4-1 and TRBJ1-4, with D perhaps TRBD1 (6 bases). Germline CDR1 reads MGHRA; CDR2 reads YSYEKL. V was pared by 4 bases and J by 2 bases, with 11 bases between. There are 15 residues in the CDR3. DNA for the CDR3: TGCGCCAGCAGCCGAACGGGGGGCACTAATGAAAAACTGTTTTTT. Its protein product is CASSRTGGTNEKLFF.

The chain uses TRBV27 and TRBJ2-7; no definite D call. Germline CDR1 and CDR2: MNHEY and SMNVEV (reference sequence). V was clipped by 10 bases and J by 4 bases, with 8 bases between them. The length of the CDR3 is 10 residues. CDR3 sequence (DNA): TGTGCCATCGCGCGGTACGAGCAGTACTTC. Translation gives CAIARYEQYF.

The chain links TRBV18 to TRBJ1-5, with D maybe TRBD1 (5 bases). The V end lost 4 bases, the J end lost 3 bases, and 10 bases lay between the germline ends. The CDR3 spans 14 residues. CDR1 KGHSH and CDR2 LQKENI come from the germline V gene. CDR3: CASSRDGFNQPQHF. CDR3 coding DNA: TGTGCCAGCTCACGGGACGGATTCAATCAGCCCCAGCATTTT.

The chain joins TRBV6-5 to TRBJ1-4; D call uncertain. Germline CDR1 and CDR2: MNHEY and SVGAGI. Between the trimmed V and J ends, which lost 5 bases and 3 bases, there was a span of 13 bases. The CDR3 spans 15 residues. The CDR3 nucleotides read TGTGCCAGCAGTCCCGACACTCGACCTAATGAAAAACTGTTTTTT. It is translated as CASSPDTRPNEKLFF.

The V gene is TRBV4-1, the J gene TRBJ1-5; D is unclear. Trimming pared 0 bases from V and 0 bases from J, leaving 6 bases between. Germline V lookup: CDR1 MGHRA, CDR2 YSYEKL. The CDR3 contains 15 residues. In DNA form, the CDR3 reads TGCGCCAGCAGCCAAGAGGGGAATAGCAATCAGCCCCAGCATTTT. Encoded protein: CASSQEGNSNQPQHF.

V is TRBV29-1 and J is TRBJ2-7; the match to TRBD2 covers 8 bases. V gave up 1 base and J gave up 10 bases; unmatched junction bases: 9. Germline lookup yields CDR1 SQVTM and CDR2 ANQGSEA. This CDR3 is 13 amino acids long. CDR3 bases: TGCAGCGTTGAAGGAACTCGGCGGGGGGATCAGTACTTC. Translated: CSVEGTRRGDQYF.

The chain recombines TRBV11-2 with TRBJ1-2; a possible D gene is TRBD1 (6 bases). CDR1 is SGHAT and CDR2 is FQNNGV in the germline V gene. The CDR3 contains 14 residues. Trimming removed 5 bases at V and 0 bases at J, with 10 bases between. The CDR3 spells CASSPGQTNYGYTF. CDR3 DNA: TGTGCCAGCAGCCCAGGACAGACTAACTATGGCTACACCTTC. Full variable domain (missing parts from reference TRBV11-2 and TRBJ1-2): EAGVAQSPRYKIIEKRQSVAFWCNPISGHATLYWYQQILGQGPKLLIQFQNNGVVDDSQLPKDRFSAERLKGVDSTLKIQPAKLEDSAVYLCASSPGQTNYGYTFGSGTRLTVV.

CDR3 nucleotide sequence: TGTGCCAGCAGCGCCCAGGGTTCGGGGAATTCACCCCTCCACTTT. Protein: CASSAQGSGNSPLHF. The chain recombines TRBV5-5 with TRBJ1-6, with D possibly matching TRBD1 (5 bases). V was cut by 4 bases and J by 7 bases, with 15 bases left in between. This CDR3 comprises 15 residues. Germline V lookup: CDR1 SGHKS, CDR2 YYEKEE (reference sequence).

The chain joins TRBV11-2 to TRBJ2-3; the match to TRBD2 covers 12 bases. With V trimmed by 5 bases and J by 2 bases, 5 bases remained unmatched. Germline CDR1 is SGHAT and CDR2 is FQNNGV. This CDR3 is built from 16 residues. CDR3 amino acids: CASSRGLAGTTDTQYF. The CDR3 nucleotides read TGTGCCAGCAGCCGAGGACTAGCGGGAACCACAGATACGCAGTATTTT.

This clone has just one count. The rearrangement links TRBV9 to TRBJ2-2; D gene uncertain. The CDR3 runs to 17 residues. V was pared by 0 bases and J by 0 bases, with 12 bases between. CDR1 and CDR2 (germline): SGDLS, YYNGEE. The CDR3: CASSVGGGEANTGELFF. The CDR3, as DNA: TGTGCCAGCAGCGTAGGTGGTGGCGAAGCGAACACCGGGGAGCTGTTTTTT.

CDR3 sequence reads: CASTRGRNQETQYF. The CDR3 nucleotides are TGTGCCAGCACGCGGGGGAGGAATCAAGAGACCCAGTACTTC. The chain has TRBV2 and TRBJ2-5, with 7 bases fitting TRBD2. The length of the CDR3 is 14 residues. In germline, CDR1 is SNHLY, CDR2 FYNNEI. Unmatched junction bases numbered 7, after V lost 7 bases and J lost 2 bases.

The chain recombines TRBV27 with TRBJ1-2; a weak D match, TRBD1 (5 bases). V lost 2 bases and J 4 bases, leaving 11 bases between the germline ends. CDR1 is MNHEY and CDR2 is SMNVEV in the germline V gene (reference sequence). The CDR3 loop spans 14 amino acids. As DNA, the CDR3 is TGTGCCAGCAGTTTAAGATGGGGCGCCTATGGCTACACCTTC. Translated: CASSLRWGAYGYTF.

The chain recombines TRBV7-2 with TRBJ1-1, with 7 positions matching TRBD1. The CDR3 totals 15 residues. Germline assignment: CDR1 SGHTA and CDR2 FQGNSA. J was trimmed by 3 bases and V by 2 bases; bases with no gene match: 6. The CDR3 is CASSLTTGRDTEAFF. CDR3 DNA: TGTGCCAGCAGCTTAACGACAGGGCGGGACACTGAAGCTTTCTTT.

The rearrangement uses TRBV24-1 and TRBJ1-5; no firm D call. The ends were cut back, 4 bases at V and 0 bases at J, with 9 bases in the middle. CDR3 size: 15 residues. Germline V gene data show CDR1 as KGHDR and CDR2 as SFDVKD. The CDR3 sequence is CATSDREDSNQPQHF. DNA for the CDR3: TGTGCCACCAGTGACCGCGAAGATAGCAATCAGCCCCAGCATTTT.

The chain carries TRBV29-1 and TRBJ2-7, with 8 bases matching TRBD1. The V and J ends lost 5 bases and 4 bases, in that order; junction bases with no gene match: 16. CDR3 length: 16 amino acids. From germline, CDR1 is SQVTM and CDR2 ANQGSEA. CDR3 DNA sequence: TGCAGCGTTAGCCCCCTCGACTCAGGGGGCGCTTACGAGCAGTACTTC. Its translation: CSVSPLDSGGAYEQYF.